Each of the 30 T cell receptor beta chains below was sequenced from the same sample in a study of T cells after yellow fever vaccination (dated by TCRdb to the late 2010s). Reading the label with the study, this specimen's treatment or condition is: live attenuated yellow fever vaccine strain. The library was prepared using 5' RACE. The reads were generated on an Illumina HiSeq 2500. In TCRdb, the public reads were trimmed at Q25 with fastp and aligned with MiXCR, with productive beta chains retained. A single entry per CDR3 protein holds the most common genes and DNA from its merged rows. The sample includes more than 350,000 distinct CDR3 sequences, with roughly 10% observed a single time. The ten largest make up around 20% of the sample. This material consisted of PBMCs, taken on the day of the first yellow fever vaccination. The receptors were gathered from a man aged 18 to 30 who received the YFV17D yellow fever vaccine.

In its sample, this clonotype was seen a few times. The genes are TRBV20-1 and TRBJ2-2, with TRBD2 matching 9 bases. J was trimmed by 1 base and V by 0 bases; bases with no gene match: 0. The CDR3 is 15 residues long. Germline V lookup: CDR1 DFQATT, CDR2 SNEGSKA (reference sequence). The CDR3 loop is CSAREAGGNTGELFF. The CDR3 nucleotides are TGCAGTGCTAGAGAAGCGGGGGGGAACACCGGGGAGCTGTTTTTT.

This clonotype was seen more than once but under ten times. The genes are TRBV18 and TRBJ1-5, with 9 bases aligning to TRBD1. The CDR3 runs to 16 residues. V lost 2 bases to trimming and J lost 1 base; unmatched junction nucleotides: 3. Germline-derived CDR1 and CDR2 are KGHSH and LQKENI. The CDR3 loop reads CASSPDRGTSNQPQHF. The DNA of the CDR3 is TGTGCCAGCTCACCAGACAGGGGGACGAGCAATCAGCCCCAGCATTTT.

This clonotype turned up a few times. This sequence joins TRBV6-1 and TRBJ2-5, with 8 bases fitting TRBD2. From germline, CDR1 is MNHNS and CDR2 SASEGT. The junction had 6 bases not matched to a gene; V was cut back by 6 bases and J by 0 bases. The CDR3 loop spans 15 amino acids. For the CDR3, the DNA is TGTGCCAGCAGAAGGACTAGCCAGTACCAAGAGACCCAGTACTTC. It specifies CASRRTSQYQETQYF.

This clonotype was observed a handful of times. V is TRBV10-3 and J is TRBJ2-5; 14 positions agree with TRBD2. Germline V gene data show CDR1 as ENHRY and CDR2 as SYGVKD. The trim removed 4 bases at V and 5 bases at J, leaving 9 bases unmatched. The CDR3 is 17 amino acids. CDR3 nucleotides: TGTGCCATCAGTGGATCCGGGACTAGCGGGGGTGGCGAGACCCAGTACTTC. It is translated as CAISGSGTSGGGETQYF.

CDR3 nucleotides: TGTGCCAGCAGTTTTCGGGCTACCACCGGGGAGCTGTTTTTT. Translating gives CASSFRATTGELFF. The chain carries TRBV27 and TRBJ2-2; no clear D. Germline V gene lookup returns CDR1 MNHEY and CDR2 SMNVEV (reference sequence). Between the trimmed V and J ends, which lost 3 bases and 4 bases, there was a span of 9 bases. The CDR3 totals 14 residues.

This clonotype was counted between two and nine times. The rearrangement joins TRBV7-2 to TRBJ2-5; D is undetermined. Germline V gene sequence: CDR1 SGHTA, CDR2 FQGNSA. The CDR3 spans 13 residues. V dropped 5 bases and J dropped 3 bases, with 10 bases sitting between them. This chain's CDR3 is CASSTAGKETQYF. The CDR3 region has the DNA TGTGCCAGCAGCACCGCTGGGAAAGAGACCCAGTACTTC.

This clonotype showed up just a few times. The V and J genes are TRBV14 and TRBJ1-6, with D possibly TRBD1 on 5 matching bases. The CDR3 has 15 residues. The V end was cut by 4 bases, the J end by 8 bases, with 15 bases between. In germline, CDR1 is SGHDN, CDR2 FVKESK. DNA of the CDR3: TGTGCCAGCAGCCTCTTACGAGACAGAGATTCACCCCTCCACTTT. Its protein product is CASSLLRDRDSPLHF.

The chain combines TRBV2 with TRBJ2-5; no reliable D call. V was clipped by 4 bases and J by 4 bases, with 7 bases between them. The V gene's germline CDR1 is SNHLY and CDR2 FYNNEI. The CDR3 is 12 residues long. CDR3 sequence reads: CASSARRETQYF. CDR3 coding DNA: TGTGCCAGCAGTGCTCGTCGAGAGACCCAGTACTTC.

The chain carries TRBV12-3 or TRBV12-4 and TRBJ1-4; no clear D. Trimming shortened V by 6 bases and J by 4 bases, and 6 bases separated the two germline ends. The CDR3 is 12 amino acids. The CDR3 region is CASSRDNEKLFF. In DNA, the CDR3 is TGTGCCAGCAGCCGGGATAATGAAAAACTGTTTTTT.

The table lists this clonotype with many counts. At one end the junction does not follow the germline gene, possibly because of a read error. The V and J genes are TRBV7-7 and TRBJ2-5, with a possible D match to TRBD1 (6 bases). This CDR3 spans 16 amino acids. Germline V gene data show CDR1 as SSHAT and CDR2 as FNYEAQ (reference sequence). The CDR3 reads CASSSKKQGTGETQYF. CDR3 nucleotide sequence: TGTGCTAGCAGTTCCAAGAAGCAGGGGACGGGAGAGACCCAGTACTTC.

This clonotype was detected a few times. The chain links TRBV7-2 to TRBJ2-7, with unresolved D. V was cut by 4 bases and J by 9 bases, with 10 bases left in between. The CDR3 covers 11 residues. From germline, CDR1 is SGHTA and CDR2 FQGNSA. The CDR3 DNA reads as TGTGCCAGCAGCTCAGGATTCGGGCAGTACTTC. Protein product: CASSSGFGQYF. The variable domain in full, completed from reference TRBV7-2 and TRBJ2-7, reads GAGVSQSPSNKVTEKGKDVELRCDPISGHTALYWYRQSLGQGLEFLIYFQGNSAPDKSGLPSDRFSAERTGGSVSTLTIQRTQQEDSAVYLCASSSGFGQYFGPGTRLTVT.

This clonotype has just a few counts. The genes are TRBV23-1 and TRBJ2-7; weak D call: TRBD2 (5 bases). TRBV23-1 is an ORF, with its function uncertain. The germline V and J ends were trimmed by 10 bases and 4 bases, with 23 bases remaining between them. This CDR3 comprises 15 residues. DNA for the CDR3: TGCGCCACTCCCCCTCAGAGGGTTCTCCTTTACGAGCAGTACTTC. It specifies CATPPQRVLLYEQYF.

The chain couples TRBV25-1 to TRBJ1-2; D is undetermined. Germline CDR1 is MGHDK and CDR2 is SYGVNS. The CDR3 is 16 residues long. V was trimmed by 1 base and J by 0 bases, leaving 12 bases between them. The CDR3 sequence: CASSEWSRDANYGYTF. CDR3 sequence (DNA): TGTGCCAGCAGTGAATGGTCACGGGATGCTAACTATGGCTACACCTTC.

In this sample, this clonotype turned up a few times. The chain joins TRBV12-3 or TRBV12-4 to TRBJ1-6; weak D call: TRBD1 (5 bases). CDR3 length: 14 residues. Trimming left V 10 bases short and J 11 bases short, with 21 bases between. CDR3 nucleotides: TGTGCCACCCGCCTTGACAGCGGGAGGGCACCCCTCCACTTT. Amino acids: CATRLDSGRAPLHF.

V and J are TRBV28 and TRBJ1-5; 10 positions match TRBD1. CDR1 and CDR2 from the germline V gene are MDHEN and SYDVKM. V was pared by 5 bases and J by 6 bases, with 7 bases of the junction left unmatched. This CDR3 spans 15 amino acids. The CDR3 region is CASSDRGQVFQPQHF. For the CDR3, the DNA is TGTGCCAGCAGTGACAGGGGGCAAGTCTTTCAGCCCCAGCATTTT. Looking up the rest from reference TRBV28 and TRBJ1-5 gives the full variable domain: DVKVTQSSRYLVKRTGEKVFLECVQDMDHENMFWYRQDPGLGLRLIYFSYDVKMKEKGDIPEGYSVSREKKERFSLILESASTNQTSMYLCASSDRGQVFQPQHFGDGTRLSIL.

The genes are TRBV6-2 or TRBV6-3 and TRBJ2-3, with TRBD2 matching 15 bases. The J segment lost 1 base and the V segment lost 3 bases, leaving 11 bases of the junction unmatched. Per germline, CDR1 MNHEY and CDR2 SVGEGT. The CDR3 totals 20 residues. CDR3 loop: CASSYAPGLAGGTGTDTQYF. The CDR3 DNA reads TGTGCCAGCAGTTATGCACCGGGACTAGCGGGGGGAACCGGCACAGATACGCAGTATTTT.

This clonotype was seen a few times. This chain joins TRBV29-1 and TRBJ2-2; no reliable D call. The CDR3 covers 11 residues. The V and J ends lost 7 bases and 8 bases respectively, with 11 bases between them. Germline V gene lookup returns CDR1 SQVTM and CDR2 ANQGSEA. The CDR3 loop is CSGLGSGELFF. CDR3 in DNA: TGCAGCGGACTGGGGTCAGGGGAGCTGTTTTTT.

V gene TRBV20-1 combines with J gene TRBJ1-5; D not certain. Trimming cost V 1 base and J 7 bases, with 14 bases left between them. This CDR3 is built from 14 residues. CDR1 and CDR2 from the germline V gene are DFQATT and SNEGSKA (reference sequence). The CDR3 nucleotides read TGCAGTGCTAGAGCCGGAGGGCCAGGCCAGCCCCAGCATTTT. It translates to CSARAGGPGQPQHF.

This chain links TRBV5-1 with TRBJ2-5; D possibly corresponds to TRBD2 (6 bases). V lost 3 bases to trimming and J lost 2 bases, with 14 bases between them. The CDR3 runs 15 residues. In germline, CDR1 is SGHRS, CDR2 YFSETQ. The CDR3 loop reads CASSWYGGEQETQYF. The CDR3, as DNA: TGCGCCAGCAGCTGGTATGGCGGGGAACAAGAGACCCAGTACTTC. The whole variable domain, remainder taken from reference TRBV5-1 and TRBJ2-5, is KAGVTQTPRYLIKTRGQQVTLSCSPISGHRSVSWYQQTPGQGLQFLFEYFSETQRNKGNFPGRFSGRQFSNSRSEMNVSTLELGDSALYLCASSWYGGEQETQYFGPGTRLLVL.

J is TRBJ1-6 and V is TRBV7-2; no reliable D call. CDR1 is SGHTA and CDR2 is FQGNSA in the germline V gene. Between the trimmed V and J ends, which lost 5 bases and 7 bases, there was a span of 12 bases. The CDR3 contains 14 residues. This CDR3 reads CASSQDGRNSPLHF. As DNA, the CDR3 is TGTGCCAGCAGCCAGGACGGCCGAAATTCACCCCTCCACTTT.

The V gene is TRBV7-9, the J gene TRBJ1-1; no firm D call. In germline, CDR1 is SEHNR, CDR2 FQNEAQ (reference sequence). The CDR3 is 13 residues long. V dropped 1 base and J dropped 8 bases, with 11 bases sitting between them. CDR3 in DNA: TGTGCCAGCAGCTTAGAGGGAGGTCGCGAAGCTTTCTTT. Translating it yields CASSLEGGREAFF.

This clonotype was observed a few times. This chain connects TRBV7-6 to TRBJ1-5; 8 positions match TRBD1. This CDR3 is built from 16 residues. CDR1 SGHVS and CDR2 FNYEAQ come from the germline V gene. After removal of 4 bases from V and 1 base from J, the junction contained 6 bases not matched to a gene. The CDR3 DNA reads TGTGCCAGCAGCTCAGGGGGCAGCTGGAGCAATCAGCCCCAGCATTTT. The encoded protein is CASSSGGSWSNQPQHF.

This sequence joins TRBV28 and TRBJ2-5, with unresolved D. The V and J ends lost 6 bases and 5 bases respectively, with 10 bases between them. The CDR3 sequence is 12 residues long. Germline V gives CDR1 MDHEN, CDR2 SYDVKM. For the CDR3, the DNA is TGTGCCAGCAGCCAACAAAGGGAGACCCAGTACTTC. Protein: CASSQQRETQYF.

This clonotype was seen repeatedly, ten times or more. This chain uses TRBV12-3 or TRBV12-4 with TRBJ1-2; possibly TRBD1 for D (5 bases). Trimming shortened V by 5 bases and J by 6 bases, and 13 bases separated the two germline ends. The CDR3 has 13 amino acids. The CDR3 region has the DNA TGTGCCAGCAGTCCTGGGGGTGGGCATGGCTACACCTTC. Translated: CASSPGGGHGYTF.

This clonotype showed up just a few times. The chain carries TRBV10-3 and TRBJ1-5; D gene unclear. Germline CDR1 is ENHRY and CDR2 is SYGVKD. The CDR3 is 14 amino acids. V was pared by 3 bases and J by 1 base, with 7 bases between. The DNA of the CDR3 is TGTGCCATCAGTGATGGGTTAAGCAATCAGCCCCAGCATTTT. It encodes CAISDGLSNQPQHF.

V is TRBV6-1 and J is TRBJ1-5; unclear D gene. The CDR3 runs to 15 residues. Deletions cut 0 bases from V and 7 bases from J, with 13 bases between. In germline, CDR1 is MNHNS, CDR2 SASEGT. This chain's CDR3 is CASSEAGVVVQPQHF. CDR3 coding DNA: TGTGCCAGCAGTGAAGCCGGGGTGGTCGTACAGCCCCAGCATTTT.

This clonotype was found a few times. This sequence joins TRBV29-1 and TRBJ1-1, with TRBD1 as a possible D gene (5 bases). Deletions cut 8 bases from V and 1 base from J, with 17 bases between. This CDR3 spans 14 amino acids. Germline V gene sequence: CDR1 SQVTM, CDR2 ANQGSEA. CDR3 DNA: TGCAGCCACCGCCGCGACAGCCAGAACACTGAAGCTTTCTTT. Protein sequence: CSHRRDSQNTEAFF.

This chain links TRBV4-3 with TRBJ1-2; D is undetermined. This CDR3 comprises 15 residues. V was cut by 0 bases and J by 0 bases, with 8 bases left in between. Germline V gene data show CDR1 as LGHNA and CDR2 as YSLEER. This CDR3 is CASSQEFAANYGYTF. DNA of the CDR3: TGCGCCAGCAGCCAAGAATTCGCGGCTAACTATGGCTACACCTTC.

CDR3 nucleotide sequence: TGTGCCAGCAGTGCAGAGACCGCGAACACCGGGGAGCTGTTTTTT. It translates to CASSAETANTGELFF. The chain carries TRBV2 and TRBJ2-2, with D unresolved. This CDR3 is built from 15 residues. The germline V gene encodes CDR1 SNHLY and CDR2 FYNNEI. Trimming left V 4 bases short and J 0 bases short, with 9 bases between.

This clonotype was recorded once. The gene calls are TRBV19 and TRBJ2-2, with 7 bases fitting TRBD1. CDR3 length equals 16 residues. J lost 0 bases, V lost 6 bases, and 7 bases had no gene match. From germline, CDR1 is LNHDA and CDR2 SQIVND (reference sequence). In DNA form, the CDR3 reads TGTGCCAGTAGCCCGGACAGGTCCCCGAACACCGGGGAGCTGTTTTTT. This encodes CASSPDRSPNTGELFF.